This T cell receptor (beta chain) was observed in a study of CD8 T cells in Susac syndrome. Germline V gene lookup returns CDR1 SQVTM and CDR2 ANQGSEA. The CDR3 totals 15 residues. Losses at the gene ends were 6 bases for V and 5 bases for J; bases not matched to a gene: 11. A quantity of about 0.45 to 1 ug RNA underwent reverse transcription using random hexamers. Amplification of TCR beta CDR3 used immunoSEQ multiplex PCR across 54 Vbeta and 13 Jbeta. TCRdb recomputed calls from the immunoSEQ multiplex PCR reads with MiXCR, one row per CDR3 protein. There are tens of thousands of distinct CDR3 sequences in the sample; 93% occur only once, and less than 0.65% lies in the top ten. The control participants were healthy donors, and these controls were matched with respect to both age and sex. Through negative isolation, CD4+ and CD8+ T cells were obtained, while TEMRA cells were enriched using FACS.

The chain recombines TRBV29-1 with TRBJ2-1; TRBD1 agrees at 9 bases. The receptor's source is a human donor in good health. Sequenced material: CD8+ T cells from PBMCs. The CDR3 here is CSVEHLGQGNNEQFF. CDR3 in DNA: TGCAGCGTCGAACACTTGGGACAGGGCAACAATGAGCAGTTCTTC.